The 20 T cell receptor beta chains below come from one sample, sequenced in a study of blood T cell repertoires in COVID-19. Produced via immunoSEQ multiplex PCR; TCRdb's table is partial and in-frame only. The sample contains roughly 250,000 clones, around 88% of which appear only once. Sequences were obtained from PBMCs or T cells enriched from blood (not recorded which). The receptor set was obtained from a woman aged 40 to 49 with acute COVID-19.

This rearrangement joins TRBV30 to TRBJ1-3, with D hard to call. In germline, CDR1 is GTSNPN, CDR2 SVGIG (reference sequence). V lost 5 bases and J lost 0, with 11 bases in between. The length of the CDR3 is 14 residues. The chain's CDR3 is CAWGLTFSGNTIYF. The CDR3 DNA sequence: TGTGCCTGGGGTCTGACTTTCTCTGGAAACACCATATATTTT.

This rearrangement joins TRBV27 to TRBJ1-2; possibly TRBD1 for D (6 bases). The V and J ends lost 6 bases and 1 base respectively, with 18 bases between them. The CDR3 extends over 16 amino acids. The V gene's germline CDR1 is MNHEY and CDR2 SMNVEV (reference sequence). The CDR3 loop reads CASSQTTTGYNYGYTF. CDR3 DNA: TGTGCCAGCAGCCAGACGACGACAGGTTATAACTATGGCTACACCTTC.

The chain combines TRBV3-1 (or the pseudogene TRBV3-2) with TRBJ1-5; D unresolved. Trimming removed 0 bases from V and 0 bases from J, with 18 bases in between. From germline, CDR1 is LGHDT and CDR2 YNNKEL (reference sequence). This CDR3 comprises 19 residues. In DNA, the CDR3 is TGTGCCAGCAGCCAAGATCGAGCAGCCTCACTATATAGCAATCAGCCCCAGCATTTT. Protein sequence: CASSQDRAASLYSNQPQHF.

DNA of the CDR3: TGTGCCAGCAGCCTATACACAGATACGCAGTATTTT. Protein: CASSLYTDTQYF. V and J are TRBV3-1 (or the pseudogene TRBV3-2) and TRBJ2-3, with D hard to call. The CDR3 contains 12 residues. Trimming stripped 4 bases from V and 2 bases from J, with 4 bases between. Per the germline V gene, CDR1 is LGHDT and CDR2 is YNNKEL (reference sequence).

This chain joins TRBV7-8 and TRBJ2-6; 10 nucleotides match TRBD1. The CDR3 sequence is 18 residues long. Germline lookup yields CDR1 SGHVS and CDR2 FQNEAQ. The trim removed 2 bases at V and 3 bases at J, leaving 7 bases unmatched. The CDR3 nucleotides read TGTGCCAGCAGCTTATTCGGGACAGGGGCGAGTGGGGCCAACGTCCTGACTTTC. This gives the protein CASSLFGTGASGANVLTF.

This clone is a singleton in its sample. The chain links TRBV7-2 to TRBJ1-1; 7 nucleotides match TRBD1. Germline assignment: CDR1 SGHTA and CDR2 FQGNSA. The CDR3 loop spans 14 amino acids. J gave up 2 bases and V 6 bases, and 6 bases lay outside the gene matches. The CDR3 DNA sequence: TGTGCCAGCAGTTTTGGGACAGCCAACACTGAAGCTTTCTTT. It yields the protein CASSFGTANTEAFF. The variable domain in full, with the rest retrieved from reference TRBV7-2 and TRBJ1-1, is GAGVSQSPSNKVTEKGKDVELRCDPISGHTALYWYRQSLGQGLEFLIYFQGNSAPDKSGLPSDRFSAERTGGSVSTLTIQRTQQEDSAVYLCASSFGTANTEAFFGQGTRLTVV.

The rearrangement joins TRBV2 to TRBJ1-4; D might be TRBD1 (6 bases). CDR3 length: 13 amino acids. Germline V gene sequence: CDR1 SNHLY, CDR2 FYNNEI. Trimming took off 3 bases at V and 7 bases at J, with 9 bases between the two ends. The CDR3 DNA follows: TGTGCCAGCAGTGAGGACAGAATTGAAAAACTGTTTTTT. This translates into CASSEDRIEKLFF.

The chain links TRBV19 to TRBJ1-4, with D possibly matching TRBD1 (6 bases). V was cut by 5 bases and J by 4 bases, with 14 bases left in between. There are 15 residues in the CDR3. CDR1 and CDR2 (germline): LNHDA, SQIVND (reference sequence). CDR3: CASSAPTGGNEKLFF. The DNA of the CDR3 is TGTGCCAGTAGTGCACCGACAGGAGGTAATGAAAAACTGTTTTTT.

The chain couples TRBV6-1 to TRBJ2-3; 7 bases fit TRBD2. Germline loops: CDR1 MNHNS, CDR2 SASEGT. The CDR3 runs 16 residues. The trim removed 1 base at V and 8 bases at J, leaving 12 bases unmatched. For the CDR3, the DNA is TGTGCCAGCAGTGAAGATTGGTGGGAGGGAGGGGCTACGCAGTATTTT. It translates to CASSEDWWEGGATQYF.

The rearrangement uses TRBV19 and TRBJ2-2; the D gene is possibly TRBD2 (6 bases). CDR1 is LNHDA, CDR2 SQIVND, per germline (reference sequence). CDR3 length equals 15 residues. V dropped 9 bases and J dropped 5 bases, with 19 bases sitting between them. The CDR3, as DNA: TGTGCCAGACTCTTCTTCGGGACTCCGACCGGGGAGCTGTTTTTT. Translated: CARLFFGTPTGELFF.

The V call is TRBV5-1, the J call TRBJ1-2; 7 nucleotides align to TRBD1. The CDR3 runs 14 residues. Germline lookup yields CDR1 SGHRS and CDR2 YFSETQ. V trimming: 0 bases; J trimming: 8 bases; junction bases outside the gene matches: 7. The CDR3 reads CASSLGITGAGYTF. CDR3 bases: TGCGCCAGCAGCTTGGGGATAACAGGGGCGGGCTACACCTTC.

V is TRBV10-3 and J is TRBJ1-1; 8 nucleotides align to TRBD1. The CDR3 has 13 residues. Germline CDR1 ENHRY, CDR2 SYGVKD. Trimming removed 6 bases from V and 5 bases from J; junction bases left unmatched: 5. The CDR3 protein is CAIRETGETEAFF. As DNA, the CDR3 is TGTGCCATCAGGGAGACAGGGGAAACTGAAGCTTTCTTT.

The chain's CDR3 is CASSQDWASVGNTIYF. The CDR3 region has the DNA TGCGCCAGCAGCCAAGATTGGGCTTCTGTGGGAAACACCATATATTTT. The rearrangement uses TRBV4-3 and TRBJ1-3; D not resolved. Per the germline V gene, CDR1 is LGHNA and CDR2 is YSLEER. Trimming left V 0 bases short and J 4 bases short, with 13 bases between. This CDR3 is built from 16 residues.

This chain uses TRBV4-3 with TRBJ1-1; the D gene is possibly TRBD1 (6 bases). V lost 3 bases, J lost 5 bases, and 13 bases lay in between. The CDR3 extends over 14 amino acids. The germline V gene has CDR1 LGHNA and CDR2 YSLEER. The CDR3 loop reads CASSHRGGGTEAFF. CDR3 DNA sequence: TGCGCCAGCAGCCACCGAGGGGGTGGGACTGAAGCTTTCTTT.

The chain couples TRBV5-4 to TRBJ1-4, with D unresolved. Trimming cost V 2 bases and J 8 bases, with 16 bases left between them. The CDR3 has 15 amino acids. Germline CDR1 and CDR2: SGHNT and YYREEE (reference sequence). This CDR3 reads CASSFGGGNGEKLFF. The CDR3 DNA follows: TGTGCCAGCAGCTTCGGCGGAGGGAACGGCGAAAAACTGTTTTTT.

The V call is TRBV27, the J call TRBJ1-5, with 7 bases fitting TRBD1. This CDR3 spans 14 amino acids. J lost 2 bases, V lost 6 bases, and 4 bases had no gene match. Germline CDR1 and CDR2: MNHEY and SMNVEV (reference sequence). The CDR3 nucleotides are TGTGCCAGCAGCCCCACAGGGGGCAATCAGCCCCAGCATTTT. This sequence encodes CASSPTGGNQPQHF.

The chain uses TRBV5-1 and TRBJ1-2; the D is unclear. The germline V gene has CDR1 SGHRS and CDR2 YFSETQ. The CDR3 is 11 amino acids. V lost 5 bases and J 7 bases, leaving 9 bases between the germline ends. The chain's CDR3 is CASRSGLGYTF. Written as DNA, the CDR3 is TGCGCCAGCAGATCCGGTCTTGGCTACACCTTC.

The chain uses TRBV18 and TRBJ2-1; tentative D call: TRBD2 (5 bases). In germline, CDR1 is KGHSH, CDR2 LQKENI. The CDR3 totals 15 residues. V was clipped by 2 bases and J by 0 bases, with 8 bases between them. The CDR3 sequence: CASSPSGYSYNEQFF. In DNA, the CDR3 is TGTGCCAGCTCACCAAGCGGATACTCCTACAATGAGCAGTTCTTC.

The chain links TRBV30 to TRBJ1-1, with D possibly being TRBD1 (5 bases). V lost 2 bases and J lost 0, with 13 bases in between. Germline assignment: CDR1 GTSNPN and CDR2 SVGIG (reference sequence). This CDR3 has 15 amino acids. CDR3 protein: CAWSPETVMNTEAFF. In DNA, the CDR3 is TGTGCCTGGAGTCCTGAGACAGTGATGAACACTGAAGCTTTCTTT. Full variable domain (rest looked up from reference TRBV30 and TRBJ1-1): SQTIHQWPATLVQPVGSPLSLECTVEGTSNPNLYWYRQAAGRGLQLLFYSVGIGQISSEVPQNLSASRPQDRQFILSSKKLLLSDSGFYLCAWSPETVMNTEAFFGQGTRLTVV.

The CDR3 region is CASSSSRDSGANVLTF. The CDR3 nucleotides are TGTGCCAGCAGCTCCTCCAGGGACTCTGGGGCCAACGTCCTGACTTTC. J is TRBJ2-6 and V is TRBV13, with a possible D match to TRBD1 (5 bases). The V gene lost 4 bases and the J gene lost 0 bases, with 10 bases spanning the gap. The CDR3 runs to 16 residues. Germline lookup yields CDR1 PRHDT and CDR2 FYEKMQ (reference sequence).